This is a list of T cell receptor beta chains from one sample in a study of sequential checkpoint blockade in melanoma. TCRdb keeps only in-frame clones here, not all; method: immunoSEQ multiplex PCR. The sample holds about 19,000 clones, around four fifths seen once. Sequenced material: CD8+ T cells sorted from blood (inferred from file names), taken from a patient given nivolumab and ipilimumab in sequence. These receptors were taken from a human donor with melanoma. Both conserved end residues are part of each CDR3. The D gene is left open where the match is weak. Some rows have no size entry. The others give once, few or many, or a class for an expanded clone.

>TRBV6-4|-|TRBJ1-2|14|-
TGTGCCAGCAGTGACTCGCGGAATAACTATGGCTACACCTTC
CASSDSRNNYGYTF
>TRBV19|-|TRBJ1-6|17|TRBD1
TGTGCCAGTAGTTATGGACAGGGGATCTCCTATAATTCACCCCTCCACTTT
CASSYGQGISYNSPLHF
>TRBV27|-|TRBJ2-7|15|TRBD1
TGTGCCAGCAGCCAACAGACAGGGGGCGCCTACGAGCAGTACTTC
CASSQQTGGAYEQYF
>TRBV4-1|-|TRBJ2-1|16|TRBD1
TGCGCCAGCAGCCAAGCTGACAGGGTCTCCTACAATGAGCAGTTCTTC
CASSQADRVSYNEQFF
>TRBV6-1|few|TRBJ2-7|15|-
TGTGCCAGCAGTGAACAAGGACACGGACCCTACGAGCAGTACTTC
CASSEQGHGPYEQYF
>TRBV5-6|-|TRBJ1-2|16|TRBD1
TGTGCCAGCAGCTTGGGGACAGGAGCCTTGTACTATGGCTACACCTTC
CASSLGTGALYYGYTF
>TRBV19|once|TRBJ1-1|16|TRBD1
TGTGCCAGTAGTCCCTTGACAGGGTCAATGACGACTGAAGCTTTCTTT
CASSPLTGSMTTEAFF
>TRBV7-9|-|TRBJ1-1|15|-
TGTGCCAGCAGCTTAGCGGGGGGGTCCAACACTGAAGCTTTCTTT
CASSLAGGSNTEAFF
>TRBV6-5|-|TRBJ1-1|14|TRBD1
TGTGCCAGCAGGAACCCGGGACAGGGAATGGGGGCTTTCTTT
CASRNPGQGMGAFF
>TRBV27|few|TRBJ1-1|15|-
TGTGCCAGCAGCCTGGCCTCCAGGGGAAACACTGAAGCTTTCTTT
CASSLASRGNTEAFF
>TRBV21-1|few|TRBJ1-1|18|-
TGTGCCAGCAGCAAAGATTGCCGGGACAGGGGAATTGATACTGAAGCTTTCTTT
CASSKDCRDRGIDTEAFF
>TRBV13|-|TRBJ1-1|14|TRBD1
TGTGCCAGCAGCTTAAGGGGGACAGGAATAGAAGCTTTCTTT
CASSLRGTGIEAFF
>TRBV11-2|-|TRBJ1-2|12|-
TGTGCCAGCAGCTTGCGGGGTGATGGCTACACCTTC
CASSLRGDGYTF
>TRBV6-5|-|TRBJ1-2|16|TRBD1
TGTGCCAGCAGTTACTCCCCAGGGGGTTCGAGCTATGGCTACACCTTC
CASSYSPGGSSYGYTF
>TRBV6-1|-|TRBJ2-5|12|-
TGTGCCAGCATGGGACTCCAAGAGACCCAGTACTTC
CASMGLQETQYF
>TRBV4-1|-|TRBJ2-1|14|TRBD2
TGCGCCAGCAGCCAAGATCGGGGGGGGGATGAGCAGTTCTTC
CASSQDRGGDEQFF